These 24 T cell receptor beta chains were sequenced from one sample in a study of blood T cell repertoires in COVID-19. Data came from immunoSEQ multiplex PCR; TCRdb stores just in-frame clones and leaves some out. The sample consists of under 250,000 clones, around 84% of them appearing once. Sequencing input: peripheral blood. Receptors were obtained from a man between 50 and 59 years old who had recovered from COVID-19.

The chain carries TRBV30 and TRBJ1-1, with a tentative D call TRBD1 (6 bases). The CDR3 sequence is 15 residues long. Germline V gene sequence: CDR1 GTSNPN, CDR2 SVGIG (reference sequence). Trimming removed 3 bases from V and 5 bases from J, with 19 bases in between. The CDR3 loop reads CAWSPGGRGRTEAFF. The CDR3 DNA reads TGTGCCTGGAGCCCTGGGGGGCGCGGGAGAACTGAAGCTTTCTTT.

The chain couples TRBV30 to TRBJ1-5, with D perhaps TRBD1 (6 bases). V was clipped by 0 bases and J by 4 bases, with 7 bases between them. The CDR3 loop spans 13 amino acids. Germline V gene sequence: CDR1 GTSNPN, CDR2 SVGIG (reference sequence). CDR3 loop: CAWSVTGNQPQHF. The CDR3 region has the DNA TGTGCCTGGAGTGTGACAGGAAATCAGCCCCAGCATTTT.

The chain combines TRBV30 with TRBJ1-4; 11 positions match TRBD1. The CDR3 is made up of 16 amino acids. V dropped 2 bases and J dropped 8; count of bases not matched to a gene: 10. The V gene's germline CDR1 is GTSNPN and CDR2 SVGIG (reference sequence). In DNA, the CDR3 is TGTGCCTGGAGTTCTCCGGACAGGGGGCTGAGGGAAAAACTGTTTTTT. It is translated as CAWSSPDRGLREKLFF.

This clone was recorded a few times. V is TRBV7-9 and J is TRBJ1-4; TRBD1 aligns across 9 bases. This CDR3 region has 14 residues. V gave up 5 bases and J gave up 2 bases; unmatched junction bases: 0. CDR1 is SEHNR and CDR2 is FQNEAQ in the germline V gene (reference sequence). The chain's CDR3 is CASSDRGTNEKLFF. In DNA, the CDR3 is TGTGCCAGCAGCGACAGGGGGACTAATGAAAAACTGTTTTTT.

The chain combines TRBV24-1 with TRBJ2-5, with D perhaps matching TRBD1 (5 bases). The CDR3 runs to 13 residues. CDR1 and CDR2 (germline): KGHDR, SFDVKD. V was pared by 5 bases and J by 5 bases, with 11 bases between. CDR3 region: CATSGAGWETQYF. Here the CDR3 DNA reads TGTGCCACCAGTGGGGCAGGGTGGGAGACCCAGTACTTC.

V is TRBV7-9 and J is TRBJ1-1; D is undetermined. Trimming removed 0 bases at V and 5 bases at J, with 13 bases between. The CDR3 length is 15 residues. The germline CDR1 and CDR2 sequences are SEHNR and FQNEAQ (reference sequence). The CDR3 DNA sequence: TGTGCCAGCAGCTTAGCCTCTGTTTCCGTGACTGAAGCTTTCTTT. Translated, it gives CASSLASVSVTEAFF.

In nucleotides, the CDR3 is TGTGCCAGCACTAATCCCGCCCCCGATACGCAGTATTTT. This sequence encodes CASTNPAPDTQYF. The chain carries TRBV6-5 and TRBJ2-3; no reliable D call. Germline V gene data show CDR1 as MNHEY and CDR2 as SVGAGI. The CDR3 covers 13 residues. The V gene lost 7 bases and the J gene lost 6 bases, with 14 bases spanning the gap.

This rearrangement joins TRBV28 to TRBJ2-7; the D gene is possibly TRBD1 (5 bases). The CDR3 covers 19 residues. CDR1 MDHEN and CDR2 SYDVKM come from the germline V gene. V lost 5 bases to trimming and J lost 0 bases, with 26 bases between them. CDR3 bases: TGTGCCAGCAGTCCCCCTCGGTGGGGCGCTTTAGGAAACTCCTACGAGCAGTACTTC. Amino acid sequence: CASSPPRWGALGNSYEQYF.

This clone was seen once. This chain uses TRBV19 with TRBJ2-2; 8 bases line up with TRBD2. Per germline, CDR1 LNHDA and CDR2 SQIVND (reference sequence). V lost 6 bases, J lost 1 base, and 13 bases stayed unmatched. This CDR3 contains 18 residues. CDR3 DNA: TGTGCCAGTAGCATTCTCCCCAGCGGGAGAATGAACACCGGGGAGCTGTTTTTT. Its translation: CASSILPSGRMNTGELFF.

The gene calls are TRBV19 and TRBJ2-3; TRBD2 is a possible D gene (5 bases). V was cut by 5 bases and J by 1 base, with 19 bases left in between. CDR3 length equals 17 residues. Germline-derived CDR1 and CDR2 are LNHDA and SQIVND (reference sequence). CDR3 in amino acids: CASSPRRRGSGTDTQYF. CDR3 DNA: TGTGCCAGTAGTCCCCGACGTCGCGGGTCGGGCACAGATACGCAGTATTTT.

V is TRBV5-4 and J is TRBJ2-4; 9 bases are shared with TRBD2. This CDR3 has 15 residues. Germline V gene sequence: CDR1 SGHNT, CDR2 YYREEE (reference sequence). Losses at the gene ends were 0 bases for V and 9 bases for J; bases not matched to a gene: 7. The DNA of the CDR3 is TGTGCCAGCAGCTTGGAGCCTAGCGGGACGGTCATTCAGTACTTC. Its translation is CASSLEPSGTVIQYF. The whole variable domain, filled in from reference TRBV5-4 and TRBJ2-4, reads ETGVTQSPTHLIKTRGQQVTLRCSSQSGHNTVSWYQQALGQGPQFIFQYYREEENGRGNFPPRFSGLQFPNYSSELNVNALELDDSALYLCASSLEPSGTVIQYFGAGTRLSVL.

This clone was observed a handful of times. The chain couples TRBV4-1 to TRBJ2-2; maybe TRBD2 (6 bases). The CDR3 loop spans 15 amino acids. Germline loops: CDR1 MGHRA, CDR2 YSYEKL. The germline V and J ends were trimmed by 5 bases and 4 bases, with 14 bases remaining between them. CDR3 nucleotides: TGCGCCAGCAGCTACGCGGGGACGGGCACCGGGGAGCTGTTTTTT. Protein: CASSYAGTGTGELFF.

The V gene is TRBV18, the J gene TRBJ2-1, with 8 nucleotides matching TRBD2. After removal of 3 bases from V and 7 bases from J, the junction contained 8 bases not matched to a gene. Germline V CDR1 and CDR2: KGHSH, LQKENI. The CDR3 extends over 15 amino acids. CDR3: CASSPTSGKRNEQFF. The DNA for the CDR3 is TGTGCCAGCTCACCCACTAGCGGTAAGAGGAATGAGCAGTTCTTC.

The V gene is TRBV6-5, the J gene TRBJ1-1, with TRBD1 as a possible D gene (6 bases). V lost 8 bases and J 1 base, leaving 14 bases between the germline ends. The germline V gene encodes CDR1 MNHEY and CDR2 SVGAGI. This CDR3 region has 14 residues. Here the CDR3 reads CASFRGGPNTEAFF. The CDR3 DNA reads TGTGCCAGCTTCAGGGGTGGCCCGAACACTGAAGCTTTCTTT.

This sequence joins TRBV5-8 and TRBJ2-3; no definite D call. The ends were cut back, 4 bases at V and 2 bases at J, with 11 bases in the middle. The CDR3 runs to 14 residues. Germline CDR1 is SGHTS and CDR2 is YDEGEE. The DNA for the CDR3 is TGTGCCAGCAGCCGGAGCAGATCCACAGATACGCAGTATTTT. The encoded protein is CASSRSRSTDTQYF.

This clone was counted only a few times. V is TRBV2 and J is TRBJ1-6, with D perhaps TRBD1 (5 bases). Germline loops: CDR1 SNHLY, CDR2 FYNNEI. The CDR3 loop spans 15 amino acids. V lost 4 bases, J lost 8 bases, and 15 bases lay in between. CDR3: CASSVKGARDSPLHF. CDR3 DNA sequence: TGTGCCAGCAGTGTTAAAGGGGCCAGGGATTCACCCCTCCACTTT.

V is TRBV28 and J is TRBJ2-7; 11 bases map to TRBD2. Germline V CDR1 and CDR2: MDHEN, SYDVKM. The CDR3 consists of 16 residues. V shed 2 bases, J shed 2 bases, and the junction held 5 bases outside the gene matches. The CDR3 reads CASSLISGRAPYEQYF. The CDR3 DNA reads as TGTGCCAGCAGTTTAATTAGCGGGAGGGCCCCCTACGAGCAGTACTTC.

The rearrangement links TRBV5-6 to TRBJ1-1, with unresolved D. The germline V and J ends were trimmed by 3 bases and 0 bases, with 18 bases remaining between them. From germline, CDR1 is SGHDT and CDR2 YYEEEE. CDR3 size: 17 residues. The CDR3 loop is CASSSEPGNRMNTEAFF. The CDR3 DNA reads TGTGCCAGCAGCTCGGAGCCCGGCAATCGTATGAACACTGAAGCTTTCTTT. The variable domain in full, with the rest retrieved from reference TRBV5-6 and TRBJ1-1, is DAGVTQSPTHLIKTRGQQVTLRCSPKSGHDTVSWYQQALGQGPQFIFQYYEEEERQRGNFPDRFSGHQFPNYSSELNVNALLLGDSALYLCASSSEPGNRMNTEAFFGQGTRLTVV.

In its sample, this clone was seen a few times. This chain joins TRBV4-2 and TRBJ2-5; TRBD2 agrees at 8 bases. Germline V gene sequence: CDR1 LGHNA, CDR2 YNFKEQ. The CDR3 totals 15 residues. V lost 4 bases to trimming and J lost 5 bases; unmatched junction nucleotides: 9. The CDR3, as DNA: TGTGCCAGCAGCCCAGCAGCGGGAGTAGGGGAGACCCAGTACTTC. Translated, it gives CASSPAAGVGETQYF.

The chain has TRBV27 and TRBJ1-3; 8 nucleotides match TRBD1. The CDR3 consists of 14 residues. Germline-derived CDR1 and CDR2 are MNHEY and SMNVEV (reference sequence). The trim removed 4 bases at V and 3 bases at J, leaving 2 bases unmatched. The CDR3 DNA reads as TGTGCCAGCAGTTCGACAGGGGTTGGAAACACCATATATTTT. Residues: CASSSTGVGNTIYF.

The CDR3 here is CAWSVTSGRYTLYNEQFF. The DNA for the CDR3 is TGTGCCTGGAGTGTAACTAGCGGGAGGTACACCTTATACAATGAGCAGTTCTTC. The chain couples TRBV30 to TRBJ2-1; 12 positions agree with TRBD2. The ends lost 0 bases at V and 4 bases at J; junction bases unmatched: 10. This CDR3 has 18 amino acids. Germline CDR1 GTSNPN, CDR2 SVGIG (reference sequence).

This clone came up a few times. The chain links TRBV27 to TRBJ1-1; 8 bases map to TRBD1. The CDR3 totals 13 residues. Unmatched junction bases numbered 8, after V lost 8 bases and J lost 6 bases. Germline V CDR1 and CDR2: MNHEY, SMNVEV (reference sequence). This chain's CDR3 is CASGGQGAPEAFF. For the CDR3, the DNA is TGTGCCAGCGGTGGACAGGGAGCTCCTGAAGCTTTCTTT.

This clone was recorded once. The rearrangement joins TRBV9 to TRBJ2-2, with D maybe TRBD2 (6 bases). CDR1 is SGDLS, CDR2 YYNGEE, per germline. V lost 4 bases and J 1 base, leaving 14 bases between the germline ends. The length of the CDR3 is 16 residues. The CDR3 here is CASSLGAGLNTGELFF. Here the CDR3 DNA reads TGTGCCAGCAGCCTAGGGGCGGGGCTGAACACCGGGGAGCTGTTTTTT.

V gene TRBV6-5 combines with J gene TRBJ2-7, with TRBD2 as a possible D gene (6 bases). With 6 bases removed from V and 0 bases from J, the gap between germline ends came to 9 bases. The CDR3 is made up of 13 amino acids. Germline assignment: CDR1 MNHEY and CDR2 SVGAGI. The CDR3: CASRTSSSYEQYF. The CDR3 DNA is TGTGCCAGCAGAACTAGCAGCTCCTACGAGCAGTACTTC.